This note documents a single T cell receptor (beta chain) sequence. What it binds is not known. This sample was taken from a study of T cell repertoires in cytomegalovirus infection. TCRdb passed the reads through MiXCR, listing each CDR3 protein once. This sample has roughly 130,000 distinct CDR3 sequences, with approximately 24% found just once. Germline V CDR1 and CDR2: SGHTA, FQGNSA. This CDR3 region has 14 residues. V was clipped by 1 base and J by 2 bases, with 8 bases between them. Sequenced: PBMCs, sequenced either directly or after in vitro stimulation (not recorded which). The clonotype was recovered from a human donor in good health (CMV status not recorded). Some clones in this sample may be carry-over from other donors' samples. The J gene is TRBJ2-5, the V gene TRBV7-2; D might be TRBD1 (5 bases). In nucleotides, the CDR3 is TGTGCCAGCAGCTTAGGACCAGGGCAAGAGACCCAGTACTTC. Protein product: CASSLGPGQETQYF.